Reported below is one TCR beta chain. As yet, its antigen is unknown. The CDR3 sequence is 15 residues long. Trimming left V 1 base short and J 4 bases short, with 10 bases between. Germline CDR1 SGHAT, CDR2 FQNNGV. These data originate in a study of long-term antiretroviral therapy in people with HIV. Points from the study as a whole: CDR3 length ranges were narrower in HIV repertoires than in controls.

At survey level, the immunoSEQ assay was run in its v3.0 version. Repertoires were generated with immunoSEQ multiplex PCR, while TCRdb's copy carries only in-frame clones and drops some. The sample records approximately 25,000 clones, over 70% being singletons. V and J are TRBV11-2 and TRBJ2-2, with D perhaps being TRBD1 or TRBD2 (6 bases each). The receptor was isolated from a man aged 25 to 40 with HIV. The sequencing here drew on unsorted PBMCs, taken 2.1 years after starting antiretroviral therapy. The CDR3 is CASSLGGGGTGELFF. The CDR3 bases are TGTGCCAGCAGCTTAGGTGGAGGGGGCACCGGGGAGCTGTTTTTT.